Listed below are T cell receptor beta chains from one sample, sequenced in a study of blood T cell repertoires in COVID-19. The table came from immunoSEQ multiplex PCR; TCRdb's copy has only in-frame clones and leaves some out. The table lists approximately 250,000 clones, approximately 86% of them singletons. What was sequenced was peripheral blood. Receptors originate from an older woman with COVID-19, enrolled during active disease. Both conserved end residues are part of each CDR3. A D gene is named only where the DNA matches it firmly. The size entry is marked missing in some rows and otherwise reads once, few, many or a size class.

TRBD1	TRBJ1-6	NA	TRBV28	TGTGCCAGCACCCTCCCGGGACAGGTGAATTCACCCCTCCACTTT	CASTLPGQVNSPLHF
NA	TRBJ2-4	NA	TRBV19	TGTGCCAGTAGTCGGGGTGAGGCCAAAAACATTCAGTACTTC	CASSRGEAKNIQYF
TRBD1	TRBJ1-1	NA	TRBV27	TGTGCCAGCAGTCGGGAGATCGACAGGGGTCGGACTGAAGCTTTCTTT	CASSREIDRGRTEAFF
NA	TRBJ2-2	NA	TRBV7-2	TGTGCCAGCATCATCATTACCGGGGAGCTGTTTTTT	CASIIITGELFF
TRBD2	TRBJ2-5	NA	TRBV11-2	TGTGCCAGCAGCTTAGCCGTAGCGGGGGGGCAAGAGACCCAGTACTTC	CASSLAVAGGQETQYF
NA	TRBJ1-4	NA	TRBV3-1/TRBV3-2	TGTGCCAGCAGCCAATCCGGACACCCAACTAATGAAAAACTGTTTTTT	CASSQSGHPTNEKLFF
NA	TRBJ2-1	NA	TRBV6-4	TGTGCCAGCAGTTCCGACGGGGGGCAGGAATTCTTC	CASSSDGGQEFF
NA	TRBJ2-7	once	TRBV4-1	TGCGCCATCGACAGGCCCTACGAGCAGTACTTC	CAIDRPYEQYF
NA	TRBJ2-7	NA	TRBV19	TGTGCCAGTAGTGTTGGCCCAGGGAACTACGAGCAGTACTTC	CASSVGPGNYEQYF
TRBD1	TRBJ2-2	NA	TRBV27	TGTGCCAGCAGTTTTGATCGGGACAGGGGTAACACCGGGGAGCTGTTTTTT	CASSFDRDRGNTGELFF
NA	TRBJ2-7	NA	TRBV3-1/TRBV3-2	TGTGCCAGCAGCCAAGACGGAGAGATTTCCTACGAGCAGTACTTC	CASSQDGEISYEQYF
TRBD2	TRBJ2-7	NA	TRBV19	TGTGCCAGTAGCGGTCCCGGGGGGGGGTCCTACGAGCAGTACTTC	CASSGPGGGSYEQYF
TRBD1	TRBJ2-2	NA	TRBV5-4	TGTGCCAGCAGCCCCCAATCAGGGGGCGTTTCCGGGGAGCTGTTTTTT	CASSPQSGGVSGELFF
TRBD1	TRBJ2-3	NA	TRBV7-9	TGTGCCAGCAGCTTTCGGGACAGGGAACCAGATACGCAGTATTTT	CASSFRDREPDTQYF